This T cell receptor (beta chain) was documented in a study of blood T cell repertoires in COVID-19. V was trimmed by 3 bases and J by 7 bases, leaving 13 bases between them. Germline assignment: CDR1 MGHRA and CDR2 YSYEKL. This CDR3 comprises 14 residues. The authors' processing: Amplification of reference gene primers provided the estimated nucleated cell counts. TCRdb's copy holds only in-frame clones and misses some; the assay was immunoSEQ multiplex PCR. V, J and clone size are taken as reported in that table, and D and trimming were inferred from the DNA itself. The sample has around 170,000 clones, 84% seen once.

The sample consisted of peripheral blood. The receptor's source is a man under 40 with active or convalescent COVID-19. V is TRBV4-1 and J is TRBJ1-5; no clear D. The CDR3 nucleotides are TGCGCCAGCAGCCAGATGGGAGGTGGACAGCCCCAGCATTTT. Translation gives CASSQMGGGQPQHF.